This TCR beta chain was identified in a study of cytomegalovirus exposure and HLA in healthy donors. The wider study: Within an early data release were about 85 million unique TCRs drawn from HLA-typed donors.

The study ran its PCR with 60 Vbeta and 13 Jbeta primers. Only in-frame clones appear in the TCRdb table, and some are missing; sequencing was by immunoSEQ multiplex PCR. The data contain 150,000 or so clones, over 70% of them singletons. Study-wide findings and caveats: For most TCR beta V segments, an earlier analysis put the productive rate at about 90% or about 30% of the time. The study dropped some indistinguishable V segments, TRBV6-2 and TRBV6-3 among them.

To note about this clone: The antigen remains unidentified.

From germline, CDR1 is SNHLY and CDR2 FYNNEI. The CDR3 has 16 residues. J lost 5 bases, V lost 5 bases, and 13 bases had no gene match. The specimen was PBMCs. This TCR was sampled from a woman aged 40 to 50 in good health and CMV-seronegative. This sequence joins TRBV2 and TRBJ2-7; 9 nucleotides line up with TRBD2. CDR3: CASSSSGAGSFHEQYF. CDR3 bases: TGTGCCAGCAGTTCTAGCGGGGCAGGGTCCTTCCACGAGCAGTACTTC.